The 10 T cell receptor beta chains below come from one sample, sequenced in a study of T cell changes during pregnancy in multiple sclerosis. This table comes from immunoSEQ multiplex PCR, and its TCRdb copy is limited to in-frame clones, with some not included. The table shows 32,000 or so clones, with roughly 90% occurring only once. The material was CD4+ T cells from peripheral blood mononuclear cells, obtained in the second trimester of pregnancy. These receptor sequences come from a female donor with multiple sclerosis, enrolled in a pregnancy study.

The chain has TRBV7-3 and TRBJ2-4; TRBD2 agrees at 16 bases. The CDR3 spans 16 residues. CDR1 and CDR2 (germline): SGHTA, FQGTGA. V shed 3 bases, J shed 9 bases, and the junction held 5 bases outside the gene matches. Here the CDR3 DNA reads TGTGCCAGCAGCTTGGGACTAGCGGGGGGGCAGGGCATTCAGTACTTC. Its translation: CASSLGLAGGQGIQYF.

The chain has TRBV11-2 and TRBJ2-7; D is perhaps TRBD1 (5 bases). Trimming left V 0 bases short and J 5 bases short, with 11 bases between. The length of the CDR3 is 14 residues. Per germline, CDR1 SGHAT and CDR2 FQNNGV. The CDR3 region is CASSLDRAGNEQYF. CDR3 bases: TGTGCCAGCAGCTTAGACAGGGCCGGCAACGAGCAGTACTTC.

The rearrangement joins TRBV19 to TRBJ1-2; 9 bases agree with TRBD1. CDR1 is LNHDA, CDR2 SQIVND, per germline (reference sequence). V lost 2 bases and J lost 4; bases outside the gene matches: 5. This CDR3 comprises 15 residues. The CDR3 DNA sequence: TGTGCCAGTAGTATATCCCGGACAGGGGCCTATGGCTACACCTTC. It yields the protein CASSISRTGAYGYTF.

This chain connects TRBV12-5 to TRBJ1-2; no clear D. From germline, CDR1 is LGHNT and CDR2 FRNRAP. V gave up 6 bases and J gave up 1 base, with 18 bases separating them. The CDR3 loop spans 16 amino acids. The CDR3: CASGLPPVGINYGYTF. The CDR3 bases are TGTGCTAGTGGCTTACCTCCGGTCGGGATTAACTATGGCTACACCTTC.

CDR3 nucleotides: TGTGCTAGTGGTTTATCGGGTGGCTATACCGGGGAGCTGTTTTTT. Its translation: CASGLSGGYTGELFF. The chain links TRBV12-5 to TRBJ2-2; D not certain. The CDR3 is 15 residues long. V dropped 3 bases and J dropped 5 bases, with 13 bases sitting between them. Per germline, CDR1 LGHNT and CDR2 FRNRAP.

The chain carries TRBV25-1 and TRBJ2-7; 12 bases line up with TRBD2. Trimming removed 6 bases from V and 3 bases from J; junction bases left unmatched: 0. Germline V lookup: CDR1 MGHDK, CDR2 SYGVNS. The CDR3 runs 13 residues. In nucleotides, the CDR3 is TGTGCCAGCAGGACTAGCGGGAGCTACGAGCAGTACTTC. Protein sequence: CASRTSGSYEQYF.

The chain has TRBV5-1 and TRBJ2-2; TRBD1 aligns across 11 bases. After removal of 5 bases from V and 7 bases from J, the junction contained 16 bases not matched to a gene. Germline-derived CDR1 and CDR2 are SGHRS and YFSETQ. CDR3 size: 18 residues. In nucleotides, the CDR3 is TGCGCCAGCAGTCGAGGACAGGGGGCGAATATAGGGAGCGGGGAGCTGTTTTTT. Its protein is CASSRGQGANIGSGELFF.

The CDR3 DNA reads as TGTGCCAGCAGCCACCGGGACACTTACGAGCAGTACTTC. The encoded protein is CASSHRDTYEQYF. The V and J genes are TRBV7-2 and TRBJ2-7, with a possible D match to TRBD1 (6 bases). This CDR3 spans 13 amino acids. The V end was cut by 5 bases, the J end by 4 bases, with 12 bases between. In germline, CDR1 is SGHTA, CDR2 FQGNSA. The full variable domain, with the rest looked up from reference TRBV7-2 and TRBJ2-7, is GAGVSQSPSNKVTEKGKDVELRCDPISGHTALYWYRQSLGQGLEFLIYFQGNSAPDKSGLPSDRFSAERTGGSVSTLTIQRTQQEDSAVYLCASSHRDTYEQYFGPGTRLTVT.

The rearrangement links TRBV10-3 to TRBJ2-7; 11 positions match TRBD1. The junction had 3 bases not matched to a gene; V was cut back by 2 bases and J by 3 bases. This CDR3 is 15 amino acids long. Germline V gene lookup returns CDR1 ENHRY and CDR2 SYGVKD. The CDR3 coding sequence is TGTGCCATCAGTGAGGGGACAGGGGGGAGCTACGAGCAGTACTTC. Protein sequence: CAISEGTGGSYEQYF.

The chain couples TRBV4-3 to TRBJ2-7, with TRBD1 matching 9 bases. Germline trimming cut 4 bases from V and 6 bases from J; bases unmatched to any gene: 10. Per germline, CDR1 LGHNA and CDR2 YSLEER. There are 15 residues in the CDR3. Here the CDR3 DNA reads TGCGCCAGCAGCCGGACCCAACAGGGGGCCGGCGAGCAGTACTTC. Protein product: CASSRTQQGAGEQYF.